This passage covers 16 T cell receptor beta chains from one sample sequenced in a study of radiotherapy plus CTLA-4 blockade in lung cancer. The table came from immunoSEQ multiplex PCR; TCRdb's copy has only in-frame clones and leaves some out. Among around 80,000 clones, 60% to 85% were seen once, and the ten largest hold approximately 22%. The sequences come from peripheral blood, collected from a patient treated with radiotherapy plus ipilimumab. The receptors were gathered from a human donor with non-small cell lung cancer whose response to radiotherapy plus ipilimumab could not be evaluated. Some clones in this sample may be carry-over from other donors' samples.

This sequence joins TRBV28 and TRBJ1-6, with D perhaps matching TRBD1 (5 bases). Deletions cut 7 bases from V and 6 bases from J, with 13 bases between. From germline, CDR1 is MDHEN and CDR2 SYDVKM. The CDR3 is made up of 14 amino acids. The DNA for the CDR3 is TGTGCCAGCACCTTGGGGCCGATTAATTCACCCCTCCACTTT. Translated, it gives CASTLGPINSPLHF.

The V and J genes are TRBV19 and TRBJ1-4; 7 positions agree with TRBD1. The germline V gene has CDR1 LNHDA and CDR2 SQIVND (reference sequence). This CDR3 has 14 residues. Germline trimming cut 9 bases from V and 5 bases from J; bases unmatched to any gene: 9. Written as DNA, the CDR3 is TGTGCCAGCTCCGCAGGGGGGTTAAATGAAAAACTGTTTTTT. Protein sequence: CASSAGGLNEKLFF. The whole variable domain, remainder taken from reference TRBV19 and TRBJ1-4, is DGGITQSPKYLFRKEGQNVTLSCEQNLNHDAMYWYRQDPGQGLRLIYYSQIVNDFQKGDIAEGYSVSREKKESFPLTVTSAQKNPTAFYLCASSAGGLNEKLFFGSGTQLSVL.

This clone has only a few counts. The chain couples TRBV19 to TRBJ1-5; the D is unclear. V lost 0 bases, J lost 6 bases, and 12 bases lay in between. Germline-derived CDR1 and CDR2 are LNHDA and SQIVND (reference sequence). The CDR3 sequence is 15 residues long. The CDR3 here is CASSIDRGFRQPQHF. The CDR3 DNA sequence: TGTGCCAGTAGTATAGATCGAGGGTTTCGTCAGCCCCAGCATTTT.

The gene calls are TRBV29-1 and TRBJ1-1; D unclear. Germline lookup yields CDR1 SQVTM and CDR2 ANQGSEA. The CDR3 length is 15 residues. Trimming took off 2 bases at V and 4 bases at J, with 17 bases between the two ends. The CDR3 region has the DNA TGCAGCGTTGAATCTCCCACAGCGAGGGTCACTGAAGCTTTCTTT. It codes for CSVESPTARVTEAFF.

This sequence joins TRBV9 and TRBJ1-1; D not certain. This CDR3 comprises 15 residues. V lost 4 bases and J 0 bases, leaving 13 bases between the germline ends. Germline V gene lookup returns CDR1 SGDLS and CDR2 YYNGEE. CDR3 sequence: CASSPQVAMNTEAFF. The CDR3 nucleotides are TGTGCCAGCAGCCCCCAGGTTGCGATGAACACTGAAGCTTTCTTT.

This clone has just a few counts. The DNA of the CDR3 is TGTGCCAGCAGTTTAGGTCCTAGCGGGGGATACGAGCAGTACTTC. Its protein is CASSLGPSGGYEQYF. The chain employs TRBV28 and TRBJ2-7, with 10 bases matching TRBD2. The CDR3 consists of 15 residues. The germline V gene encodes CDR1 MDHEN and CDR2 SYDVKM. The J segment lost 4 bases and the V segment lost 2 bases, leaving 5 bases of the junction unmatched.

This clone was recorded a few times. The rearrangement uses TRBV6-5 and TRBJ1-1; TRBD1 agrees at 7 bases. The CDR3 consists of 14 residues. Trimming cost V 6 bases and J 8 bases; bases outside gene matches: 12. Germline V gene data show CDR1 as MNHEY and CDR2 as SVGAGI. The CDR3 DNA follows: TGTGCCAGCAGCTCGGGACAGTTAGGTAGAGAAGCTTTCTTT. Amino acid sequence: CASSSGQLGREAFF.

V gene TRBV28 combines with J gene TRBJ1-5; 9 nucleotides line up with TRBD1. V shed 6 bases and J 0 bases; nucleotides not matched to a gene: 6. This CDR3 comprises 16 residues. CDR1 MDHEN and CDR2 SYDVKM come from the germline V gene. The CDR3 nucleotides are TGTGCCAGCAGAAGGGGACAGGGATATAGCAATCAGCCCCAGCATTTT. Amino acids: CASRRGQGYSNQPQHF.

CDR3: CASSQQSGTGTGNTIYF. Here the CDR3 DNA reads TGTGCCAGCAGCCAACAGTCCGGGACAGGGACTGGAAACACCATATATTTT. V gene TRBV4-2 combines with J gene TRBJ1-3; TRBD1 matches at 9 bases. Germline CDR1 reads LGHNA; CDR2 reads YNFKEQ. Trimming took 2 bases from V and 2 from J; bases not matched to a gene: 7. The CDR3 loop spans 17 amino acids.

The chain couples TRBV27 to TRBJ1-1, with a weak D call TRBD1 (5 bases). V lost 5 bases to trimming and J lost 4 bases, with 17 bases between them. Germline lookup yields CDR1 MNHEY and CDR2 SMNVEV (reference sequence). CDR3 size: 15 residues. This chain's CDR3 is CASSRPTGGGTEAFF. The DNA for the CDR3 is TGTGCCAGCAGTCGCCCGACCGGGGGTGGCACTGAAGCTTTCTTT.

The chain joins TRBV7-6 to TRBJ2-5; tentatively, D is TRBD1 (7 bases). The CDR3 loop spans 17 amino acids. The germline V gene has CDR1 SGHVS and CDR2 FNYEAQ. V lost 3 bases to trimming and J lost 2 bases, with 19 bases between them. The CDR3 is CASSLRTRGAMQETQYF. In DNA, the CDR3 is TGTGCCAGCAGCTTGCGCACCAGGGGGGCTATGCAAGAGACCCAGTACTTC.

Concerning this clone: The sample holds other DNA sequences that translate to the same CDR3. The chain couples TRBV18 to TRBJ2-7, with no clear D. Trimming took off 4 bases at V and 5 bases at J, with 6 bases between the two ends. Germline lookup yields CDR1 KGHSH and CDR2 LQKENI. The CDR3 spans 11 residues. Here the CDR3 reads CASSLRDEQYF. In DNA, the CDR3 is TGTGCCAGCTCACTAAGAGACGAGCAGTACTTC.

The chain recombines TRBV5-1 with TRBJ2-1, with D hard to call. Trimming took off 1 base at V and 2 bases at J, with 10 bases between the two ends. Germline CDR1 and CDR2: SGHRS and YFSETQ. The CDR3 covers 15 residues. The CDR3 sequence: CASSLPVPPYNEQFF. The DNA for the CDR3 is TGCGCCAGCAGCTTGCCGGTGCCACCCTACAATGAGCAGTTCTTC.

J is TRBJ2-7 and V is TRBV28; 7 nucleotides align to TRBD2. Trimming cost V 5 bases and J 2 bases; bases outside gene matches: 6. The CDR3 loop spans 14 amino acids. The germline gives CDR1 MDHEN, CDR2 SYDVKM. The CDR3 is CASSPGGSTYEQYF. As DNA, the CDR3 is TGTGCCAGCAGTCCCGGGGGGTCCACCTACGAGCAGTACTTC.

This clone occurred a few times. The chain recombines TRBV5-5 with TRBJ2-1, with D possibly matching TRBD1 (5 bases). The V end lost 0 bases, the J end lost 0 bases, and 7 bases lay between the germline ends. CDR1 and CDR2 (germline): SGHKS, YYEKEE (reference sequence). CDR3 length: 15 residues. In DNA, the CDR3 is TGTGCCAGCAGCTTGGAACAGGTCTCCTACAATGAGCAGTTCTTC. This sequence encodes CASSLEQVSYNEQFF.

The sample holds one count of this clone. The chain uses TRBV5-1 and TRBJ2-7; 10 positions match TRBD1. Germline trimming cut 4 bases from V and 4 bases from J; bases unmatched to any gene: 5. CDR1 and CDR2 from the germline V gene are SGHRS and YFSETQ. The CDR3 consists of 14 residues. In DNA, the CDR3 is TGCGCCAGCAGCCGGGGACAGGGGCCGTACGAGCAGTACTTC. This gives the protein CASSRGQGPYEQYF.